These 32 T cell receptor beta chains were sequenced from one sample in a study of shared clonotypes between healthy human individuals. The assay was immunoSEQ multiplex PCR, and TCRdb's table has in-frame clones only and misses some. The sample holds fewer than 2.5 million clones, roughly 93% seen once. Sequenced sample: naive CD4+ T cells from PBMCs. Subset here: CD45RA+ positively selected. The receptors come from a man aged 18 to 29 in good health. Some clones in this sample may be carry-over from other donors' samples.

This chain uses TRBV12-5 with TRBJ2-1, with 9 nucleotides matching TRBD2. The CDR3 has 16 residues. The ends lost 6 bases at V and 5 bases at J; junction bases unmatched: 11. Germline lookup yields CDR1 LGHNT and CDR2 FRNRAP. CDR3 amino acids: CASGLRPGLANNEQFF. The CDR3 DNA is TGTGCTAGTGGGCTCCGCCCGGGACTAGCCAACAATGAGCAGTTCTTC.

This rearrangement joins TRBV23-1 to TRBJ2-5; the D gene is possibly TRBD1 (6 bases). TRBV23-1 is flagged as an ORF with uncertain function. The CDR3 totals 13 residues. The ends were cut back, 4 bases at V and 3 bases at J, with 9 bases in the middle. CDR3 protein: CASSPDSKETQYF. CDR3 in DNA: TGCGCCAGCAGTCCGGACAGTAAAGAGACCCAGTACTTC.

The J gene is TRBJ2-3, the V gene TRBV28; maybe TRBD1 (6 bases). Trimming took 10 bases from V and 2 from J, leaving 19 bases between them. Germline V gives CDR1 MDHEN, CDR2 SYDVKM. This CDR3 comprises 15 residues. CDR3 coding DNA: TGTGCCACCTTACCCTTGAAGGGGGACACAGATACGCAGTATTTT. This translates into CATLPLKGDTDTQYF.

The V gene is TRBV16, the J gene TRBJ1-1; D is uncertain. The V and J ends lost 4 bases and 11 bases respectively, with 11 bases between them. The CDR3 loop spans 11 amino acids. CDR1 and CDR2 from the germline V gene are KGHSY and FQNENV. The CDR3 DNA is TGTGCCAGCAGCCCCGCCGGGGTGGCTTTCTTT. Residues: CASSPAGVAFF.

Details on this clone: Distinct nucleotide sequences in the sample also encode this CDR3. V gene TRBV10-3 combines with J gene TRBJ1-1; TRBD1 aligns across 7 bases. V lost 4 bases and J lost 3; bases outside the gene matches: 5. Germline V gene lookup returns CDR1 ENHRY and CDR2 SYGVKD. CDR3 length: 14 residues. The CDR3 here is CAISGQGVDTEAFF. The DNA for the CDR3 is TGTGCCATCAGTGGACAGGGAGTGGACACTGAAGCTTTCTTT.

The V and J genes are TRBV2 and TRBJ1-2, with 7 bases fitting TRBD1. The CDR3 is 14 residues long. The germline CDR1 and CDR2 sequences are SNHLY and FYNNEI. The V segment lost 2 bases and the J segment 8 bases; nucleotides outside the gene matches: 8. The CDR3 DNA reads TGTGCCAGCAGTGAATTGTGGACAGGATTCGGCTACACCTTC. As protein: CASSELWTGFGYTF.

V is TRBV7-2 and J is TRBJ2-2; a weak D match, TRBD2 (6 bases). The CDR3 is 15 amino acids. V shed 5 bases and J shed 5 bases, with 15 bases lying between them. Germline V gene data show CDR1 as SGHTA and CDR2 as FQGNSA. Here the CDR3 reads CASSVISGQTGELFF. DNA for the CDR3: TGTGCCAGCAGCGTGATTAGCGGCCAGACCGGGGAGCTGTTTTTT.

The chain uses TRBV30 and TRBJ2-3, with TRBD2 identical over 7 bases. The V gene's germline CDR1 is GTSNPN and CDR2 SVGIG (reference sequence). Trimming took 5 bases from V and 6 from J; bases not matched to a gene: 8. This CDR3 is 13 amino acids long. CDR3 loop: CAWGAGVGDTQYF. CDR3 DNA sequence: TGTGCCTGGGGGGCGGGAGTTGGGGATACGCAGTATTTT.

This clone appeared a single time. CDR3 region: CASSLGRAEASYTF. DNA of the CDR3: TGTGCCAGCAGCCTAGGACGGGCCGAGGCGAGCTACACCTTC. V is TRBV6-5 and J is TRBJ1-2; D gene ambiguous. Per the germline V gene, CDR1 is MNHEY and CDR2 is SVGAGI. The CDR3 is made up of 14 amino acids. Trimming stripped 6 bases from V and 9 bases from J, with 20 bases between.

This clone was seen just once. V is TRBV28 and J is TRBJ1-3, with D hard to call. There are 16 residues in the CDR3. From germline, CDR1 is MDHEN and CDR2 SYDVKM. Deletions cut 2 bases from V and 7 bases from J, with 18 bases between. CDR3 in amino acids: CASSLPGRGSRNTIYF. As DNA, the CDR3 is TGTGCCAGCAGTTTACCTGGCCGGGGAAGTAGGAACACCATATATTTT.

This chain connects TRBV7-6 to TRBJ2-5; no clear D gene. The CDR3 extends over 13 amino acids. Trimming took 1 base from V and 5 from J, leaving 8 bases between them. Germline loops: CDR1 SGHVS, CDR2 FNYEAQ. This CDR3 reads CASSLGHSETQYF. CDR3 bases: TGTGCCAGCAGCTTAGGACATTCGGAGACCCAGTACTTC.

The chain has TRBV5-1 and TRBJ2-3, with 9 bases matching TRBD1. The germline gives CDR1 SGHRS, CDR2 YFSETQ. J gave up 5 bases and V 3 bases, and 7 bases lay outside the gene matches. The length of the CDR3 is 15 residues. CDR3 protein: CASSSQGAHGDTQYF. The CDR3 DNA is TGCGCCAGCAGCTCACAGGGGGCCCACGGAGATACGCAGTATTTT.

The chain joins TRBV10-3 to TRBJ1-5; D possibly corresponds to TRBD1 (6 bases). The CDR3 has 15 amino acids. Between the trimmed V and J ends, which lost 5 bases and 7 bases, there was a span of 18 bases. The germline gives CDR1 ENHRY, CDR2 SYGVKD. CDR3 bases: TGTGCCATCAGTACCGACAGGTGGGACGGGCAGCCCCAGCATTTT. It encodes CAISTDRWDGQPQHF.

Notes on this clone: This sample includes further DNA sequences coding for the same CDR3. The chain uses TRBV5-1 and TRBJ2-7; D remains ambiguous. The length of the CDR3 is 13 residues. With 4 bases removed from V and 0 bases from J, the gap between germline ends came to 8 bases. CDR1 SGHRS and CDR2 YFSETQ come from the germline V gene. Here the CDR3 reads CASSPSSSYEQYF. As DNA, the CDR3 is TGCGCCAGCAGCCCCTCTAGCTCCTACGAGCAGTACTTC.

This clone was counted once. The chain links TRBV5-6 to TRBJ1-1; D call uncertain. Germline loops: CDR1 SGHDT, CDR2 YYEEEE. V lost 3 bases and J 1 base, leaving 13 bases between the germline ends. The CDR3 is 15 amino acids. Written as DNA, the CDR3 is TGTGCCAGCAGCTCCCCCGCTTGGGGGAACACTGAAGCTTTCTTT. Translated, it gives CASSSPAWGNTEAFF.

The CDR3 loop reads CASSYAGQGSVVTEAFF. In DNA, the CDR3 is TGTGCCAGCTCATATGCGGGACAGGGTAGCGTTGTCACTGAAGCTTTCTTT. V is TRBV18 and J is TRBJ1-1, with 9 positions matching TRBD1. The CDR3 runs 17 residues. Looked up from germline, CDR1 is KGHSH and CDR2 is LQKENI. V lost 5 bases, J lost 4 bases, and 14 bases stayed unmatched.

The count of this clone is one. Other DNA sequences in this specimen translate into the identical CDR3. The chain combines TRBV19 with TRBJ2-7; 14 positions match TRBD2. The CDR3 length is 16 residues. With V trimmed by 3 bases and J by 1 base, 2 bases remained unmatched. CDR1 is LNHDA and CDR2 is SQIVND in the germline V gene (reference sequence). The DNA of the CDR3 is TGTGCCAGTAGTATCGGGACTAGCGGGAGTTCCTACGAGCAGTACTTC. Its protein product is CASSIGTSGSSYEQYF.

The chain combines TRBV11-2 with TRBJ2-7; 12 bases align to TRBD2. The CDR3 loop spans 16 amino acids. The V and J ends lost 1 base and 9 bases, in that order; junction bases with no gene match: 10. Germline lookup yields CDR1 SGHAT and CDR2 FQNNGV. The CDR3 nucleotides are TGTGCCAGCAGCTTAGTGGCCGGGCTAGCGGGAGGGCGGCAGTACTTC. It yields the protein CASSLVAGLAGGRQYF.

In DNA form, the CDR3 reads TGCAGCGTTTTCAGGGGGCTGGCAGATACGCAGTATTTT. Amino acids: CSVFRGLADTQYF. The chain carries TRBV29-1 and TRBJ2-3, with 8 bases lining up with TRBD1. The CDR3 is 13 residues long. V gave up 5 bases and J gave up 4 bases; unmatched junction bases: 5. The germline CDR1 and CDR2 sequences are SQVTM and ANQGSEA.

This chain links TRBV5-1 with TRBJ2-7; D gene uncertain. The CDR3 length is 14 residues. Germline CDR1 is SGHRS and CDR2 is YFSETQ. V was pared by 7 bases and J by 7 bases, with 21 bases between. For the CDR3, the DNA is TGCGCCAGCGCCACAGCCCTGGTGGTTGGGGAGCAGTACTTC. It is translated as CASATALVVGEQYF.

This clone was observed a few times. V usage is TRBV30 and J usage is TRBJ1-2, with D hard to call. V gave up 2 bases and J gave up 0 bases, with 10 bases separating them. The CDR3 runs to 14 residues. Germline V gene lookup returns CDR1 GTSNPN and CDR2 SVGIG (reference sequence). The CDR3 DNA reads TGTGCCTGGAGTCCTGGGTCAGCTAACTATGGCTACACCTTC. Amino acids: CAWSPGSANYGYTF. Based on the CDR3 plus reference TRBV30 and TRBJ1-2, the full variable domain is SQTIHQWPATLVQPVGSPLSLECTVEGTSNPNLYWYRQAAGRGLQLLFYSVGIGQISSEVPQNLSASRPQDRQFILSSKKLLLSDSGFYLCAWSPGSANYGYTFGSGTRLTVV.

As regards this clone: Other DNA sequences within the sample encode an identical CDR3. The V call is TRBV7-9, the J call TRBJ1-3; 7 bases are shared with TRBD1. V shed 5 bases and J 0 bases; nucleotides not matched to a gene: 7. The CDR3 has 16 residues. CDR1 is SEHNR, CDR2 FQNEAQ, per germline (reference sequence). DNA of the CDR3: TGTGCCAGCAGCCCCCGACAGGGATCCTCTGGAAACACCATATATTTT. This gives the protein CASSPRQGSSGNTIYF.

The CDR3 loop is CASSPGTALYGYTF. CDR3 nucleotide sequence: TGTGCCAGCAGTCCCGGGACAGCACTCTATGGCTACACCTTC. The V and J genes are TRBV28 and TRBJ1-2; the match to TRBD1 covers 7 bases. Germline V gene data show CDR1 as MDHEN and CDR2 as SYDVKM. The trim removed 5 bases at V and 4 bases at J, leaving 7 bases unmatched. The CDR3 has 14 residues.

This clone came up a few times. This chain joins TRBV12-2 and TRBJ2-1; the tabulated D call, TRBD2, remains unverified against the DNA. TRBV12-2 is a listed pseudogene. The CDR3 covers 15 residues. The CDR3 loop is CASRFSGSHYNEQFF. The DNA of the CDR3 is TGTGCAAGTCGCTTCAGCGGGAGCCACTACAATGAGCAGTTCTTC.

DNA of the CDR3: TGTGCCAGCAGCAATCGGGGACTAGCGGGAGTCATTCAGTATTTT. Translated: CASSNRGLAGVIQYF. The V gene is TRBV21-1, the J gene TRBJ2-3; the tabulated D call, TRBD2, remains unverified against the DNA. TRBV21-1 is described as a pseudogene. The CDR3 totals 15 residues.

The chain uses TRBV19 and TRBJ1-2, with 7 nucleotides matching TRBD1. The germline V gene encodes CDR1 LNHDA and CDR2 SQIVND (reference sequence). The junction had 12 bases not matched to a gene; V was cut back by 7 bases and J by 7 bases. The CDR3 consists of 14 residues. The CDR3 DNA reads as TGTGCCAGTACTCCGAGCAGGGGGAGGGCTGGCTACACCTTC. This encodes CASTPSRGRAGYTF.

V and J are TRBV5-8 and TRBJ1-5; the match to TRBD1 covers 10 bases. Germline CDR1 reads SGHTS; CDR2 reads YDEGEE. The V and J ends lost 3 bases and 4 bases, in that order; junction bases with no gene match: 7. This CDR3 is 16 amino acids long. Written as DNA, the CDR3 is TGTGCCAGCAGCTCCGGACAGGGGGGCCTTAATCAGCCCCAGCATTTT. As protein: CASSSGQGGLNQPQHF.

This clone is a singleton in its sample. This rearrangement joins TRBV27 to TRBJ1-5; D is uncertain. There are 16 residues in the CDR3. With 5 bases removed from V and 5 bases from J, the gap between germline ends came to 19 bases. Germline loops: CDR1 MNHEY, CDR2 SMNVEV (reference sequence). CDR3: CASSPTGLPNYQPQHF. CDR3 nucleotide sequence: TGTGCCAGCAGTCCGACCGGGCTTCCGAATTATCAGCCCCAGCATTTT.

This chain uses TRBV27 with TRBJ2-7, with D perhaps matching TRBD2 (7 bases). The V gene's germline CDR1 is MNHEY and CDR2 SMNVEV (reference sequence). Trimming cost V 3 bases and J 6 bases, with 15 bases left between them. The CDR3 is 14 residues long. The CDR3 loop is CASSFRGGFGEQYF. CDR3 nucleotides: TGTGCCAGCAGTTTTAGGGGGGGGTTTGGCGAGCAGTACTTC.

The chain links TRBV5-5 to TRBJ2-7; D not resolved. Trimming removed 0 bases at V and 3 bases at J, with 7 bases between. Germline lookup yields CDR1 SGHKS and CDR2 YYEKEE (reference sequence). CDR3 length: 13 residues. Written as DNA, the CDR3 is TGTGCCAGCAGCTTGGGTTCGTTCTACGAGCAGTACTTC. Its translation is CASSLGSFYEQYF.

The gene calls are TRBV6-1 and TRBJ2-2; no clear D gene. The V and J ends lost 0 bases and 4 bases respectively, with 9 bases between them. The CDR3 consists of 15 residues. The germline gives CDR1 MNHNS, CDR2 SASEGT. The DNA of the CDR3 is TGTGCCAGCAGTGAAGCGGTAATCGGCACCGGGGAGCTGTTTTTT. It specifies CASSEAVIGTGELFF.

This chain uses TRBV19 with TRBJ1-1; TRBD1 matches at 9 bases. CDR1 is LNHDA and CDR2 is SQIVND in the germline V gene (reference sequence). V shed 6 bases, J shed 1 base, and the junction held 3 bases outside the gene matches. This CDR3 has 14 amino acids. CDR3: CASRKQGANTEAFF. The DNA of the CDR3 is TGTGCCAGTAGGAAACAGGGGGCGAACACTGAAGCTTTCTTT.